The 26 T cell receptor beta chains reported below all come from one sample, sequenced in a study of shared clonotypes between healthy human individuals. Only in-frame clones appear in the TCRdb table, and some are missing; sequencing was by immunoSEQ multiplex PCR. The sample has about 1.1 million clones, 75% to 80% seen once. Sequenced: memory CD4+ T cells from PBMCs. Subset here: CD45RA-negative fraction. The receptors were sampled from a man between 18 and 35 years old in good health. Some clones in this sample may be carry-over from other donors' samples.

This clone was counted a single time. The V and J genes are TRBV18 and TRBJ2-6; D is perhaps TRBD1 (5 bases). Germline V gene lookup returns CDR1 KGHSH and CDR2 LQKENI. V dropped 6 bases and J dropped 0 bases, with 18 bases sitting between them. The CDR3 consists of 18 residues. The CDR3, as DNA: TGTGCCAGCTCGATATCTTGGACACCTATCTCTGGGGCCAACGTCCTGACTTTC. This gives the protein CASSISWTPISGANVLTF.

CDR3 residues: CATGGRNTGELFF. CDR3 coding DNA: TGTGCCACTGGCGGGAGGAACACCGGGGAGCTGTTTTTT. The chain has TRBV5-4 and TRBJ2-2, with 7 bases aligning to TRBD2. Per germline, CDR1 SGHNT and CDR2 YYREEE (reference sequence). CDR3 length: 13 amino acids. The V gene end was trimmed by 9 bases and the J gene end by 1 base; junction bases not matched to a gene: 3.

This clone was seen a handful of times. The rearrangement joins TRBV9 to TRBJ1-1; the D is unclear. Trimming pared 3 bases from V and 0 bases from J, leaving 9 bases between. CDR3 length: 14 residues. CDR1 is SGDLS and CDR2 is YYNGEE in the germline V gene. The CDR3 DNA sequence: TGTGCCAGCAGCGCCGACATCATGAACACTGAAGCTTTCTTT. Protein product: CASSADIMNTEAFF.

V is TRBV13 and J is TRBJ2-1; the D gene could be TRBD1 or TRBD2 (5 bases each). The V end was cut by 3 bases, the J end by 7 bases, with 13 bases between. CDR3 length: 14 amino acids. Germline V gene data show CDR1 as PRHDT and CDR2 as FYEKMQ (reference sequence). CDR3 amino acids: CASSFGDRGNEQFF. The CDR3, as DNA: TGTGCCAGCAGCTTTGGGGACCGCGGAAATGAGCAGTTCTTC.

Of note for this clone: This clone may be a read error of a much larger clone one base away. The chain links TRBV25-1 to TRBJ2-2; D assignment may be TRBD1 or TRBD2 (5 bases each). Between the trimmed V and J ends, which lost 8 bases and 4 bases, there was a span of 11 bases. Per the germline V gene, CDR1 is MGHDK and CDR2 is SYGVNS. CDR3 size: 13 residues. CDR3 bases: TGTGCCAGCCGGGGCTACCCCACCGGGGAGCTGTTTTTT. This sequence encodes CASRGYPTGELFF. The full variable domain, rest sourced from reference TRBV25-1 and TRBJ2-2, is EADIYQTPRYLVIGTGKKITLECSQTMGHDKMYWYQQDPGMELHLIHYSYGVNSTEKGDLSSESTVSRIRTEHFPLTLESARPSHTSQYLCASRGYPTGELFFGEGSRLTVL.

As for this clone: A much larger clone lies one base from this, so it may be a read error. Other DNA sequences in the sample encode the same CDR3. The rearrangement joins TRBV12-5 to TRBJ1-2; TRBD1 agrees at 7 bases. This CDR3 region has 15 residues. Germline V gene sequence: CDR1 LGHNT, CDR2 FRNRAP. The J segment lost 4 bases and the V segment lost 6 bases, leaving 11 bases of the junction unmatched. The CDR3 DNA sequence: TGTGCTAGTGGCCCCGATAGGGGGCGAGGCTATGGCTACACCTTC. This encodes CASGPDRGRGYGYTF.

The gene calls are TRBV7-6 and TRBJ1-3, with unresolved D. In germline, CDR1 is SGHVS, CDR2 FNYEAQ. CDR3 length: 15 amino acids. V was clipped by 0 bases and J by 1 base, with 7 bases between them. As DNA, the CDR3 is TGTGCCAGCAGCTTAGCGCGGGATTCTGGAAACACCATATATTTT. Translating it yields CASSLARDSGNTIYF.

This clone was observed a few times. The same CDR3 also results from other DNA sequences found in this sample. This chain's CDR3 is CASSRTGNEKLFF. In DNA form, the CDR3 reads TGTGCCAGCTCTAGGACAGGGAATGAAAAACTGTTTTTT. The chain links TRBV2 to TRBJ1-4, with 8 bases aligning to TRBD1. The CDR3 runs 13 residues. J lost 5 bases, V lost 8 bases, and 4 bases had no gene match. CDR1 is SNHLY and CDR2 is FYNNEI in the germline V gene.

This chain links TRBV7-8 with TRBJ2-1; D is perhaps TRBD1 or TRBD2 (5 bases each). Germline V gene sequence: CDR1 SGHVS, CDR2 FQNEAQ. CDR3 size: 13 residues. The germline V and J ends were trimmed by 5 bases and 4 bases, with 9 bases remaining between them. The CDR3 nucleotides read TGTGCCAGCAGCGGGACCAAATACAATGAGCAGTTCTTC. Encoded protein: CASSGTKYNEQFF.

V usage is TRBV28 and J usage is TRBJ2-5, with D perhaps TRBD1 or TRBD2 (5 bases each). Germline V gene lookup returns CDR1 MDHEN and CDR2 SYDVKM. The CDR3 contains 12 residues. V lost 11 bases and J lost 0, with 10 bases in between. The CDR3 region is CAVRGDQETQYF. CDR3 nucleotides: TGTGCCGTCCGAGGGGACCAAGAGACCCAGTACTTC.

Concerning this clone: The identical CDR3 is also encoded by other nucleotide sequences in the sample. This CDR3 is CASSLRGEETQYF. In nucleotides, the CDR3 is TGCGCCAGCAGCTTGAGGGGTGAAGAGACCCAGTACTTC. The V and J genes are TRBV5-1 and TRBJ2-5; tentatively, D is TRBD1 (5 bases). Germline assignment: CDR1 SGHRS and CDR2 YFSETQ. This CDR3 spans 13 amino acids. Trimming took 1 base from V and 3 from J, leaving 7 bases between them.

This chain connects TRBV7-7 to TRBJ2-1; 8 bases agree with TRBD2. This CDR3 is built from 15 residues. The germline V gene encodes CDR1 SSHAT and CDR2 FNYEAQ (reference sequence). The ends lost 5 bases at V and 8 bases at J; junction bases unmatched: 11. CDR3: CASSPTLGLAHEQFF. CDR3 bases: TGTGCCAGCAGCCCCACCCTCGGACTAGCCCATGAGCAGTTCTTC.

This clone was observed a few times. The rearrangement links TRBV30 to TRBJ2-3, with D hard to call. Germline loops: CDR1 GTSNPN, CDR2 SVGIG (reference sequence). Trimming took off 2 bases at V and 3 bases at J, with 6 bases between the two ends. The CDR3 loop spans 12 amino acids. CDR3: CAWSLETDTQYF. The CDR3 DNA is TGTGCCTGGAGTCTGGAGACAGATACGCAGTATTTT.

V and J are TRBV13 and TRBJ2-2; D gene uncertain. Trimming left V 10 bases short and J 1 base short, with 10 bases between. This CDR3 has 13 residues. The germline V gene has CDR1 PRHDT and CDR2 FYEKMQ (reference sequence). The CDR3 spells CATSLRNTGELFF. The CDR3 coding sequence is TGTGCCACAAGCCTGAGGAACACCGGGGAGCTGTTTTTT.

For the CDR3, the DNA is TGTGCCAGCAGCCTCCCGGGACAGGGAGTCCACAATGAGCAGTTCTTC. It is translated as CASSLPGQGVHNEQFF. The V gene is TRBV14, the J gene TRBJ2-1; 9 nucleotides agree with TRBD1. J lost 5 bases, V lost 4 bases, and 9 bases had no gene match. This CDR3 is 16 amino acids long. CDR1 SGHDN and CDR2 FVKESK come from the germline V gene.

V and J are TRBV28 and TRBJ2-7, with 7 bases fitting TRBD2. After removal of 2 bases from V and 1 base from J, the junction contained 5 bases not matched to a gene. This CDR3 has 15 amino acids. The germline V gene encodes CDR1 MDHEN and CDR2 SYDVKM. CDR3 in DNA: TGTGCCAGCAGTTTAGGCGGGAGTCCATCCTACGAGCAGTACTTC. Translated: CASSLGGSPSYEQYF.

The rearrangement uses TRBV27 and TRBJ2-2, with a possible D match to TRBD1 (5 bases). The V gene's germline CDR1 is MNHEY and CDR2 SMNVEV (reference sequence). The V and J ends lost 8 bases and 1 base respectively, with 11 bases between them. There are 14 residues in the CDR3. The CDR3 spells CASRRTLNTGELFF. The CDR3 DNA follows: TGTGCCAGCCGGCGGACACTGAACACCGGGGAGCTGTTTTTT.

CDR3: CASSDVSGNSLEQYF. The CDR3 DNA is TGCGCCAGCAGCGACGTTAGCGGAAACTCCCTCGAGCAGTACTTC. The gene calls are TRBV5-1 and TRBJ2-7, with TRBD2 as a possible D gene (6 bases). The ends were cut back, 4 bases at V and 6 bases at J, with 20 bases in the middle. The CDR3 runs to 15 residues. Germline CDR1 SGHRS, CDR2 YFSETQ.

The chain employs TRBV18 and TRBJ2-7; TRBD1 aligns across 7 bases. CDR3 length: 15 amino acids. Germline CDR1 reads KGHSH; CDR2 reads LQKENI. V shed 4 bases and J 7 bases; nucleotides not matched to a gene: 13. The CDR3 DNA reads as TGTGCCAGCTCACGAGGTTTAGGGGGCTTCGGGGAGCAGTACTTC. The encoded protein is CASSRGLGGFGEQYF.

The chain recombines TRBV7-2 with TRBJ1-5; unclear D gene. V dropped 4 bases and J dropped 4 bases, with 17 bases sitting between them. Per the germline V gene, CDR1 is SGHTA and CDR2 is FQGNSA. This CDR3 has 16 residues. This chain's CDR3 is CASSSFTGVGNQPQHF. CDR3 coding DNA: TGTGCCAGCAGCTCGTTTACCGGGGTGGGTAATCAGCCCCAGCATTTT. Full variable domain (outside the CDR3, taken from reference TRBV7-2 and TRBJ1-5): GAGVSQSPSNKVTEKGKDVELRCDPISGHTALYWYRQSLGQGLEFLIYFQGNSAPDKSGLPSDRFSAERTGGSVSTLTIQRTQQEDSAVYLCASSSFTGVGNQPQHFGDGTRLSIL.

The V gene is TRBV11-3, the J gene TRBJ2-7; D uncertain. The V gene's germline CDR1 is SGHNT and CDR2 YENEEA. Trimming removed 4 bases at V and 7 bases at J, with 11 bases between. There are 12 residues in the CDR3. The CDR3 spells CASSYSGEEQYF. The CDR3, as DNA: TGTGCCAGCAGCTACAGTGGAGAGGAGCAGTACTTC.

The genes are TRBV7-9 and TRBJ1-1, with D unclear. The CDR3 contains 16 residues. Trimming shortened V by 5 bases and J by 1 base, and 17 bases separated the two germline ends. Looked up from germline, CDR1 is SEHNR and CDR2 is FQNEAQ (reference sequence). The chain's CDR3 is CASSPPLKGQNTEAFF. The CDR3 DNA reads as TGTGCCAGCAGCCCCCCGCTGAAAGGGCAGAACACTGAAGCTTTCTTT.

The chain has TRBV11-2 and TRBJ2-5; TRBD2 is a possible D gene (5 bases). CDR1 and CDR2 from the germline V gene are SGHAT and FQNNGV. The length of the CDR3 is 14 residues. Trimming cost V 1 base and J 5 bases, with 11 bases left between them. CDR3 DNA: TGTGCCAGCAGCTTAGGGGATAGCGTGGAGACCCAGTACTTC. Its protein product is CASSLGDSVETQYF.

The genes are TRBV5-6 and TRBJ2-3; 9 bases are shared with TRBD2. Germline CDR1 and CDR2: SGHDT and YYEEEE. The CDR3 consists of 16 residues. J gave up 4 bases and V 4 bases, and 10 bases lay outside the gene matches. DNA for the CDR3: TGTGCCAGCAGCCCCAGTCTCAGCGGGAGGTCAGATACGCAGTATTTT. It translates to CASSPSLSGRSDTQYF.

The DNA of the CDR3 is TGTGCCAGTAGTGCGATTCCCGGGACCTCCCGTGAGGGCGAGCAGTACTTC. Residues: CASSAIPGTSREGEQYF. The chain uses TRBV19 and TRBJ2-7; the D gene could be TRBD1 or TRBD2 (5 bases each). V gave up 5 bases and J gave up 6 bases, with 26 bases separating them. CDR3 size: 17 residues. Germline CDR1 and CDR2: LNHDA and SQIVND (reference sequence).

V and J are TRBV7-3 and TRBJ1-1; D ambiguous. This CDR3 spans 14 amino acids. The germline V gene has CDR1 SGHTA and CDR2 FQGTGA. Trimming took off 6 bases at V and 0 bases at J, with 11 bases between the two ends. In DNA form, the CDR3 reads TGTGCCAGCAGACCCGGGCCGCTGAACACTGAAGCTTTCTTT. It encodes CASRPGPLNTEAFF.